The 26 T cell receptor beta chains listed next were all sequenced from one sample in a study of Graves' ophthalmopathy and Graves' hyperthyroidism. For repertoire sequencing, the TCR beta CDR3 regions were amplified from RNA transcripts. Second-round multiplex PCR came after a first-round RT-PCR that employed HTBI primers. MiXCR, run by TCRdb on the multiplex PCR reads, gives a single entry per CDR3 protein. The table lists a few hundred thousand distinct CDR3 sequences, approximately 15% of them singletons. Sequencing was performed on peripheral blood. All receptors derive from a woman younger than 30 with stable Graves' hyperthyroidism.

This clonotype has just a few counts. This chain links TRBV11-2 with TRBJ2-5; the D gene is possibly TRBD2 (6 bases). The CDR3 extends over 17 amino acids. From germline, CDR1 is SGHAT and CDR2 FQNNGV. Trimming cost V 2 bases and J 2 bases, with 18 bases left between them. DNA of the CDR3: TGTGCCAGCAGCTTATCCTGGTTGTGGGGACTTCAAGAGACCCAGTACTTC. It codes for CASSLSWLWGLQETQYF.

There are many counts of this clonotype. The V gene is TRBV7-8, the J gene TRBJ2-7, with D uncertain. Trimming cost V 0 bases and J 1 base, with 7 bases left between them. The CDR3 spans 14 residues. Germline lookup yields CDR1 SGHVS and CDR2 FQNEAQ. The CDR3 nucleotides are TGTGCCAGCAGCTTAGCTGGGGTGTCCTACGAGCAGTACTTC. Amino acid sequence: CASSLAGVSYEQYF.

The chain has TRBV19 and TRBJ1-5; no reliable D call. V dropped 6 bases and J dropped 4 bases, with 10 bases sitting between them. In germline, CDR1 is LNHDA, CDR2 SQIVND (reference sequence). CDR3 length equals 13 residues. The CDR3 DNA sequence: TGTGCCAGTAGAGGACGGATTAATCAGCCCCAGCATTTT. The encoded protein is CASRGRINQPQHF.

The gene calls are TRBV6-1 and TRBJ1-2; D remains ambiguous. The CDR3 totals 14 residues. Trimming removed 3 bases from V and 4 bases from J, with 12 bases in between. Germline-derived CDR1 and CDR2 are MNHNS and SASEGT. CDR3 region: CASSDGGNVYGYTF. For the CDR3, the DNA is TGTGCCAGCAGTGATGGAGGGAATGTCTATGGCTACACCTTC.

In this sample, this clonotype turned up a few times. One end of the junction does not line up with germline, which may come from a read error. The V gene is TRBV19, the J gene TRBJ2-5; 9 bases align to TRBD1. The length of the CDR3 is 15 residues. Per the germline V gene, CDR1 is LNHDA and CDR2 is SQIVND (reference sequence). In DNA, the CDR3 is TGTGCCAGTAGTATCCAGGGACAGGGTTGGGAGACCCAGGACTTC. It translates to CASSIQGQGWETQDF.

This clonotype was counted at least ten times. The V call is TRBV20-1, the J call TRBJ1-2; 8 bases fit TRBD1. Germline CDR1 reads DFQATT; CDR2 reads SNEGSKA (reference sequence). The CDR3 consists of 15 residues. The trim removed 0 bases at V and 5 bases at J, leaving 8 bases unmatched. CDR3 in DNA: TGCAGTGCTAGAGAAACCGGGACAGGTCGTTATGGCTACACCTTC. Amino acid sequence: CSARETGTGRYGYTF.

This clonotype showed up many times. The gene calls are TRBV19 and TRBJ1-3; D might be TRBD1 (5 bases). Germline values: CDR1 LNHDA, CDR2 SQIVND (reference sequence). The CDR3 runs to 15 residues. Trimming removed 5 bases at V and 3 bases at J, with 14 bases between. CDR3 DNA: TGTGCCAGTAGTGTGGCCGGGGGAAGTGGAAACACCATATATTTT. It specifies CASSVAGGSGNTIYF.

The chain combines TRBV10-3 with TRBJ2-7; 13 positions match TRBD2. The CDR3 extends over 14 amino acids. Per the germline V gene, CDR1 is ENHRY and CDR2 is SYGVKD. The ends lost 6 bases at V and 5 bases at J; junction bases unmatched: 4. For the CDR3, the DNA is TGTGCCATCAGAAGGACTAGCGGGGGCGACGAGCAGTACTTC. Protein product: CAIRRTSGGDEQYF.

The sample holds many counts of this clonotype. This chain joins TRBV5-1 and TRBJ1-6; no clear D gene. The length of the CDR3 is 14 residues. V dropped 0 bases and J dropped 5 bases, with 6 bases sitting between them. Germline-derived CDR1 and CDR2 are SGHRS and YFSETQ. The CDR3 is CASSLGVDNSPLHF. The CDR3 nucleotides read TGCGCCAGCAGCTTGGGAGTAGATAATTCACCCCTCCACTTT.

The chain is built from TRBV5-5 and TRBJ2-7, with 7 nucleotides matching TRBD2. Germline V lookup: CDR1 SGHKS, CDR2 YYEKEE (reference sequence). J was trimmed by 6 bases and V by 7 bases; bases with no gene match: 4. The CDR3 totals 11 residues. For the CDR3, the DNA is TGTGCCAGCTTTTCGGGGGGCGAGCAGTACTTC. Translating it yields CASFSGGEQYF.

Only a few counts were recorded for this clonotype. The chain combines TRBV11-2 with TRBJ2-4; TRBD2 aligns across 11 bases. Germline CDR1 and CDR2: SGHAT and FQNNGV. V was pared by 4 bases and J by 0 bases, with 14 bases of the junction left unmatched. CDR3 length: 20 amino acids. The CDR3 DNA reads as TGTGCCAGCAGCTCAAAACTAGCGGGGGAAAGGGTATTAGCCAAAAACATTCAGTACTTC. This sequence encodes CASSSKLAGERVLAKNIQYF.

This clonotype was counted at least ten times. The rearrangement uses TRBV6-1 and TRBJ2-7; 12 nucleotides line up with TRBD1. Germline V lookup: CDR1 MNHNS, CDR2 SASEGT. This CDR3 comprises 16 residues. Trimming at V came to 5 bases and at J to 7 bases, leaving 12 bases not matched to a gene. For the CDR3, the DNA is TGTGCCAGCAGTCTTTTACCGGGACAGGGGGCGGGAGAGCAGTACTTC. Translation: CASSLLPGQGAGEQYF.

This clonotype was counted many times. The CDR3 sequence: CASGGRGVMNTEAFF. The CDR3 DNA reads as TGTGCCAGCGGGGGGAGGGGGGTCATGAACACTGAAGCTTTCTTT. J is TRBJ1-1 and V is TRBV6-5; D may be TRBD1 (6 bases). Germline CDR1 and CDR2: MNHEY and SVGAGI. Trimming took off 8 bases at V and 0 bases at J, with 16 bases between the two ends. CDR3 length equals 15 residues.

The rearrangement uses TRBV5-1 and TRBJ2-7; TRBD2 matches 11 bases. V was pared by 2 bases and J by 2 bases, with 3 bases of the junction left unmatched. The CDR3 has 15 amino acids. Germline assignment: CDR1 SGHRS and CDR2 YFSETQ. The CDR3 sequence: CASSFGTSGTYEQYF. CDR3 in DNA: TGCGCCAGCAGCTTTGGGACTAGCGGCACCTACGAGCAGTACTTC.

This clonotype has a count of ten or more. The chain couples TRBV12-3 or TRBV12-4 to TRBJ1-1; D uncertain. Between the trimmed V and J ends, which lost 4 bases and 1 base, there was a span of 7 bases. The CDR3 sequence is 13 residues long. The CDR3 DNA reads TGTGCCAGCAGTTCCGACGGGAACACTGAAGCTTTCTTT. It is translated as CASSSDGNTEAFF.

This clonotype was observed many times. The genes are TRBV11-1 and TRBJ2-7, with TRBD1 matching 11 bases. The CDR3 runs to 14 residues. Unmatched junction bases numbered 4, after V lost 5 bases and J lost 4 bases. In germline, CDR1 is SGHAT, CDR2 FQDESV (reference sequence). CDR3 amino acids: CASSNGQGAYEQYF. In DNA form, the CDR3 reads TGTGCCAGCAGCAACGGACAGGGGGCATACGAGCAGTACTTC.

This clonotype was recorded at least ten times. In this CDR3 the conserved last residue, phenylalanine or tryptophan, is missing, so a read error is likely. V and J are TRBV5-1 and TRBJ1-1; TRBD1 agrees at 8 bases. Trimming removed 5 bases from V and 0 bases from J; junction bases left unmatched: 9. Germline CDR1 reads SGHRS; CDR2 reads YFSETQ. The CDR3 spans 16 residues. CDR3 loop: CASSRTGPDMNTEAFL. The DNA for the CDR3 is TGCGCCAGCAGTCGGACAGGGCCGGACATGAACACTGAAGCTTTCCTT.

Notes on this clonotype: Because it lacks the conserved phenylalanine or tryptophan at the end, this CDR3 is likely a read error. The DNA is omitted, as the CDR3 cannot be located on it reliably, and the CDR3 follows TCRdb's listing. CDR3 sequence: CASSTSSGANVLTV. The chain couples TRBV6-5 to TRBJ2-6. Germline CDR1 and CDR2: MNHEY and SVGAGI. Ends included, the CDR3 has 14 residues.

This clonotype was seen many times. V gene TRBV12-3 or TRBV12-4 combines with J gene TRBJ2-2; TRBD2 matches at 8 bases. Germline trimming cut 6 bases from V and 0 bases from J; bases unmatched to any gene: 3. The CDR3 runs to 15 residues. CDR3 region: CASRVTSANTGELFF. CDR3 DNA sequence: TGTGCCAGCAGGGTGACTAGCGCGAACACCGGGGAGCTGTTTTTT.

This clonotype was counted many times. V and J are TRBV19 and TRBJ1-3, with D tentatively TRBD1 (6 bases). CDR3 size: 14 residues. The ends were cut back, 7 bases at V and 3 bases at J, with 13 bases in the middle. Germline V lookup: CDR1 LNHDA, CDR2 SQIVND (reference sequence). The CDR3 loop reads CASTFRQVGNTIYF. The CDR3 nucleotides read TGTGCCAGTACCTTTCGACAGGTTGGAAACACCATATATTTT.

V gene TRBV25-1 combines with J gene TRBJ2-7; no reliable D call. The germline gives CDR1 MGHDK, CDR2 SYGVNS. The CDR3 runs 14 residues. The V end was cut by 5 bases, the J end by 5 bases, with 16 bases between. The CDR3 DNA sequence: TGTGCCAGCAGTTCCTGGCCCACGCACGACGAGCAGTACTTC. Translating it yields CASSSWPTHDEQYF.

This clonotype was counted at least ten times. This sequence joins TRBV5-4 and TRBJ2-5; a possible D gene is TRBD1 (6 bases). Trimming shortened V by 4 bases and J by 3 bases, and 10 bases separated the two germline ends. The CDR3 contains 13 residues. The germline CDR1 and CDR2 sequences are SGHNT and YYREEE (reference sequence). The DNA of the CDR3 is TGTGCCAGCAGCAGTAGGACAGAAGAGACCCAGTACTTC. Its protein product is CASSSRTEETQYF.

This clonotype came up many times. The chain couples TRBV6-1 to TRBJ1-1; 9 positions match TRBD1. With 7 bases clipped from V and 4 bases from J, the junction kept 10 bases outside the gene matches. The CDR3 length is 15 residues. Germline loops: CDR1 MNHNS, CDR2 SASEGT. The CDR3 is CASNVPGQGGTEAFF. The CDR3 DNA reads as TGTGCCAGCAACGTCCCGGGACAGGGAGGCACTGAAGCTTTCTTT.

This chain uses TRBV12-3 or TRBV12-4 with TRBJ2-7; D is possibly TRBD2 (6 bases). V lost 3 bases to trimming and J lost 3 bases, with 15 bases between them. The CDR3 loop spans 15 amino acids. The CDR3 bases are TGTGCCAGCAGTTTTGGGCGGGACCCCCTCTACGAGCAGTACTTC. Its protein product is CASSFGRDPLYEQYF.

This clonotype was seen more than once but under ten times. This chain connects TRBV5-1 to TRBJ2-5, with D possibly matching TRBD1 (6 bases). CDR3 length equals 15 residues. V was clipped by 2 bases and J by 1 base, with 12 bases between them. Germline V gene data show CDR1 as SGHRS and CDR2 as YFSETQ. The CDR3 protein is CASSLSRGTQETQYF. The CDR3 DNA is TGCGCCAGCAGCTTAAGCAGGGGAACCCAAGAGACCCAGTACTTC.

This clonotype has a count of ten or more. The genes are TRBV7-8 and TRBJ2-7; D not resolved. Germline assignment: CDR1 SGHVS and CDR2 FQNEAQ. Deletions cut 4 bases from V and 5 bases from J, with 15 bases between. This CDR3 spans 14 amino acids. As DNA, the CDR3 is TGTGCCAGCAGCTCCGAACTCGTGCGGAACGAGCAGTACTTC. Residues: CASSSELVRNEQYF.